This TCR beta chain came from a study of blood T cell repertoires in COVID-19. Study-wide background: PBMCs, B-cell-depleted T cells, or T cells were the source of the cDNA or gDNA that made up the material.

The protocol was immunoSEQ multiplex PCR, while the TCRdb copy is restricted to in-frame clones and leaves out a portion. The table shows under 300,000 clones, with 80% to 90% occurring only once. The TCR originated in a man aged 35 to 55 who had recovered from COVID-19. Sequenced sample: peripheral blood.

In DNA, the CDR3 is TGTGCCAGCAGCTTAGGGGGCCGGGAGACCCAGTACTTC. Encoded protein: CASSLGGRETQYF. The J gene is TRBJ2-5, the V gene TRBV7-2; the D gene is possibly TRBD1 (5 bases). Germline values: CDR1 SGHTA, CDR2 FQGNSA. The CDR3 is 13 amino acids. With 1 base removed from V and 5 bases from J, the gap between germline ends came to 8 bases.